This TCR beta chain was recovered during a study of PD-L1 blockade in urothelial cancer. The time point here: peripheral blood 6 weeks after treatment start. Locally advanced or metastatic urothelial carcinoma was diagnosed in the patients. Anywhere from 1 to 8 samples came from each patient, spanning pretreatment and on-treatment. The method was immunoSEQ multiplex PCR; TCRdb's version includes in-frame clones alone and lacks a portion of them. This sample has about 41,000 clones, with 80% to 90% found just once. This clonotype originated in a man between 65 and 85 years old with urothelial cancer. The specimen was PBMCs, collected around atezolizumab (anti-PD-L1) treatment.

The CDR3 sequence: CATKTPHGEDYEQYF. CDR3 DNA sequence: TGTGCCACCAAAACGCCACACGGGGAGGACTACGAGCAGTACTTC. V usage is TRBV28 and J usage is TRBJ2-7; maybe TRBD2 (6 bases). V was clipped by 10 bases and J by 3 bases, with 22 bases between them. Germline-derived CDR1 and CDR2 are MDHEN and SYDVKM. CDR3 length: 15 amino acids.